What follows is one T cell receptor beta chain and its context. This clonotype was recorded many times. Its antigen target is currently unknown. Base qualities are not provided; no much larger clone lies one nucleotide away. The data originate from a study of T cells in Graves' hyperthyroidism and ophthalmopathy (dated by TCRdb to the late 2010s). Background on the whole study: Peripheral blood was collected at initial diagnosis, before any treatment. To identify distinguishing TCR V-J signatures, a discovery cohort of around 100 patients was used, comprising roughly 45 with Graves' ophthalmopathy and 57 with stable Graves' hyperthyroidism. Prospective prediction of ophthalmopathy was tested in an independent validation cohort consisting of roughly 20 hyperthyroidism patients and around 16 patients who later progressed to ophthalmopathy. For training and testing, the 95 to 100 patients in the discovery cohort were randomly divided in a 7:3 ratio. In addition, the study compared T-cell repertoires in thyroid tissue and in blood from roughly six Graves' hyperthyroidism patients. Once sampling was done, hyperthyroidism patients were given methimazole at a starting dose of 30 mg daily, whereas ophthalmopathy patients were given high-dose intravenous methylprednisolone. The paper describes TCR Vbeta CDR3 sequencing of around 130 peripheral blood samples, made up of 43 ophthalmopathy patients, 70 to 75 hyperthyroidism patients and 17 progressor patients. Study-wide conclusions, independent of this receptor: In validation, progression to ophthalmopathy was predicted by the model with nearly 71% sensitivity and under 85% specificity, a median of approximately 6.5 months before onset. No statistical method was used to fix the sample size in advance, and group allocation was not hidden from the investigators. Most expanded thyroid clonotypes (frequency above 0.001) were also detected in blood, suggesting blood repertoires may reflect thyroid immune responses. In cross-validation, a model built on a 13 V-J signature told ophthalmopathy apart from stable hyperthyroidism with roughly 87% sensitivity and roughly 83% specificity, and in testing the same model reached 80%/75%.

Taken from cysteine to phenylalanine, the CDR3 has 16 residues. The sequence is cut down to CDR3 DNA, 48 bases in frame from base 1. Taken from the germline V gene, the CDR1 and CDR2 loops are KGHSH and LQKENI. Relative to germline, V is 5 bases shorter and J is 6 bases shorter, with 20 bases between their ends. Graves' hyperthyroidism was defined as stable when no progression to ophthalmopathy occurred over 18 months of follow-up. Hyperthyroidism patients were aged 18 to 65 years and newly diagnosed, with disease duration of less than 2 months. Any patient with an uncontrolled infection, another autoimmune disease, pregnancy or lactation was excluded. Diagnoses were established on the basis of clinical symptoms, serum thyroxine and TRAb, thyroid ultrasound, and orbital computed tomography. Ficoll-Paque density gradient centrifugation was used to isolate PBMCs from approximately 11 ml of fresh peripheral blood. Trizol reagent was used to extract total RNA, and RNA quality was then checked on an Agilent 2100 Bioanalyzer.

Amplification of TCR beta CDR3 regions was carried out from RNA transcripts. For the first round of RT-PCR on the TCR CDR3, the HTBI primer set was used together with the Qiagen OneStep RT-PCR kit. Libraries were constructed in a second round of multiplex PCR, after which size selection and purification were performed. Sequencing of the libraries was done on an Illumina HiSeq2000 using paired-end 100 bp reads. Concerning the study's data processing: Raw data were processed with SOAPnuke, discarding reads with adapters, uncalled bases, mean Phred below 15, or no exact constant-primer or identifier match. COPE v1.2.5 was used to merge high-quality paired reads, and clonotypes were defined as unique nucleotide sequences. MiTCR v1.1 was used to align the clonotypes against IMGT TRBV, TRBD and TRBJ reference segments. Analysis was restricted to V-J combinations with a frequency above 0.0001, which covered about 99% of repertoires. The TCS score was defined as the ratio of F50 (clonal expansion) to E x V (chaos), calculated using BLOSUM62-based TCRdist between CDR3 peptides within each V-J. Welch's t-statistics and random forest reduced roughly 500 V-J features to about 13, which were used in a naive Bayes classifier (R e1071). TCRdb took the public reads, trimmed them with fastp at Q25, ran MiXCR for clone calling and kept in-frame beta chains. Each CDR3 protein gets just one entry, which takes the most common genes and DNA from the rows behind it. The V and J calls were determined by TCRdb, not by the authors. Counted in this sample were under 250,000 distinct CDR3 sequences; about a sixth of them appeared once. The ten most abundant clones make up around 50% of the sample.

This clonotype was sampled from a man over 45 with Graves' hyperthyroidism. The sample consisted of blood. The sequence links TRBV18 to TRBJ1-5, with TRBD1 perhaps the D gene, on 5 matching bases. The CDR3 protein: CASSSGPKRGRQPQHF. In nucleotides, the sequence is TGTGCCAGCTCATCGGGACCAAAGAGAGGTCGTCAGCCCCAGCATTTT.